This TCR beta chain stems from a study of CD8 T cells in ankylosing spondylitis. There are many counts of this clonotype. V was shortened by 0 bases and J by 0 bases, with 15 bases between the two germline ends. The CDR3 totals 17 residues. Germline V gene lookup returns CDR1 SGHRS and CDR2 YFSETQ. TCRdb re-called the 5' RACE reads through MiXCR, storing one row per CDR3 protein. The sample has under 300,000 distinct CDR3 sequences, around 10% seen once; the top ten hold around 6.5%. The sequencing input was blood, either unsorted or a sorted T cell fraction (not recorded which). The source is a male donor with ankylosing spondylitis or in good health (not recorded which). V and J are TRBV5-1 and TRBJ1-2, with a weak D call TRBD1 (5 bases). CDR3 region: CASSLDKGRGANYGYTF. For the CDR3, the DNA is TGCGCCAGCAGCTTGGATAAAGGACGGGGGGCTAACTATGGCTACACCTTC.